This TCR beta chain was documented in a study of blood T cell repertoires in COVID-19. The overall study: From the United States, Italy and Spain came samples of acute and convalescent COVID-19. PBMCs, B-cell-depleted T cells, or T cells were the source of the cDNA or gDNA that made up the material.

With 6 bases removed from V and 7 bases from J, the gap between germline ends came to 16 bases. From germline, CDR1 is ENHRY and CDR2 SYGVKD. CDR3 length: 15 amino acids. How the authors handled the data: Cell counts per sample came from amplifying reference gene primers. The assay was immunoSEQ multiplex PCR, and TCRdb's table has in-frame clones only and misses some. That table gives V, J and clone size, and the DNA gave D and trimming. Here the sample spans 200,000 to 300,000 clones, around 86% being singletons. The rearrangement joins TRBV10-3 to TRBJ1-6, with D possibly being TRBD1 (6 bases). This TCR came from a woman aged 25 to 39 who had recovered from COVID-19. Sequenced sample: peripheral blood. This chain's CDR3 is CAIRDRDTENSPLHF. CDR3 sequence (DNA): TGTGCCATCAGGGACCGGGACACGGAGAATTCACCCCTCCACTTT.